This is a list of T cell receptor beta chains from one sample in a study of cytomegalovirus exposure and HLA in healthy donors. The assay was immunoSEQ multiplex PCR, and TCRdb's table has in-frame clones only and misses some. The sample includes 150,000 to 200,000 clones, approximately 73% of them seen just once. The specimen sequenced was PBMCs. Receptors were obtained from a man in his fifties or sixties in good health and CMV-seronegative. CDR3s include the opening cysteine and the closing phenylalanine or tryptophan. The order of the fields is V gene, CDR3 protein.

v_call: TRBV19
cdr3_aa: CASSMKQAYGYTF

v_call: TRBV19
cdr3_aa: CASSAWGGRGDQPQHF

v_call: TRBV2
cdr3_aa: CASRGRELAGGFSYNEQFF

v_call: TRBV6-5
cdr3_aa: CASSSTGTTYEQYF

v_call: TRBV7-2
cdr3_aa: CASRAGHLSYGYTF

v_call: TRBV11-1
cdr3_aa: CASSLVPGSSYEQYF

v_call: TRBV7-2
cdr3_aa: CASSLGGGGEQFF

v_call: TRBV7-8
cdr3_aa: CASSPELGREEKLFF

v_call: TRBV10-3
cdr3_aa: CAIKVDSLHGNEQYF

v_call: TRBV2
cdr3_aa: CASRAPGGAYEQYF

v_call: TRBV7-9
cdr3_aa: CASSLSPSEKLFF

v_call: TRBV7-6
cdr3_aa: CASSLVGGDGYTF

v_call: TRBV4-1
cdr3_aa: CASSQPRVVDYGYTF

v_call: TRBV2
cdr3_aa: CASSDEGAIGQPQHF

v_call: TRBV21-1
cdr3_aa: CASSKDLGRAGYTF

v_call: TRBV9
cdr3_aa: CASSVAPDSWNEKLFF

v_call: TRBV28
cdr3_aa: CASSPLQGALTEAFF

v_call: TRBV11-2
cdr3_aa: CASSFRDSPFNSPLHF

v_call: TRBV6-6
cdr3_aa: CASSWVTSTNEKLFF

v_call: TRBV27
cdr3_aa: CASRRDPGGYEQYF

v_call: TRBV4-2
cdr3_aa: CASSQEGLAGGRETQYF

v_call: TRBV28
cdr3_aa: CASSPRQGKKVQPQHF

v_call: TRBV5-1
cdr3_aa: CASSERDRGYGEQFF

v_call: TRBV7-9
cdr3_aa: CASSLDLGTGANYGYTF

v_call: TRBV28
cdr3_aa: CASSFGGPNTEAFF

v_call: TRBV6-6
cdr3_aa: CASIRTGTDTQYF